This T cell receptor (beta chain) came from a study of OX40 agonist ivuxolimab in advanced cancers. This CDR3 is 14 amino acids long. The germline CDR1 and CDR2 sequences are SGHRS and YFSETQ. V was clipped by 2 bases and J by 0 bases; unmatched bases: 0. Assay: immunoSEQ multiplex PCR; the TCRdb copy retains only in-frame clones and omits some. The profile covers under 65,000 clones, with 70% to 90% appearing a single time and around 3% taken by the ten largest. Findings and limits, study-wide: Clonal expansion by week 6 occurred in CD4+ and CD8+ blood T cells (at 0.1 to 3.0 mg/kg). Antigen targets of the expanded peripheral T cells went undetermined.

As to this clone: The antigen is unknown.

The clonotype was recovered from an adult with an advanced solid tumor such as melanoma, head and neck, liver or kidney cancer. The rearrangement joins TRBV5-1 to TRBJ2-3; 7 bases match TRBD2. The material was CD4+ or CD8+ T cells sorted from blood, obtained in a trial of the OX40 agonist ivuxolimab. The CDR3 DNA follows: TGCGCCAGCAGCTTTAGCGGGAGCACAGATACGCAGTATTTT. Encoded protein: CASSFSGSTDTQYF.